This TCR beta chain was captured in a study of blood T cell repertoires in COVID-19. On the study more broadly: Sites in the United States, Italy and Spain provided acute and convalescent COVID-19 samples. From T cells, B-cell-depleted T cells, or PBMCs came the material, which was cDNA or gDNA.

This clone was counted between two and nine times. Deletions cut 0 bases from V and 0 bases from J, with 12 bases between. The CDR3 covers 16 residues. Germline V gives CDR1 SGHRS, CDR2 YFSETQ. In the original analysis: Reference gene primer amplification in the assay estimated nucleated cell counts. The data were produced by immunoSEQ multiplex PCR, yet TCRdb's version contains in-frame clones alone and is incomplete. The V and J calls and clone size are taken from that table; D and trimming were inferred from the DNA. This repertoire shows about 150,000 clones, about 80% found once; its top ten account for approximately 0.5%.

Sample: peripheral blood. The TCR was taken from a man in his fifties or sixties with acute or convalescent COVID-19. The chain joins TRBV5-1 to TRBJ1-1; TRBD1 is a possible D gene (6 bases). The CDR3 DNA follows: TGCGCCAGCAGCTTGGAAGGGAGGGACATGAACACTGAAGCTTTCTTT. This codes for CASSLEGRDMNTEAFF.